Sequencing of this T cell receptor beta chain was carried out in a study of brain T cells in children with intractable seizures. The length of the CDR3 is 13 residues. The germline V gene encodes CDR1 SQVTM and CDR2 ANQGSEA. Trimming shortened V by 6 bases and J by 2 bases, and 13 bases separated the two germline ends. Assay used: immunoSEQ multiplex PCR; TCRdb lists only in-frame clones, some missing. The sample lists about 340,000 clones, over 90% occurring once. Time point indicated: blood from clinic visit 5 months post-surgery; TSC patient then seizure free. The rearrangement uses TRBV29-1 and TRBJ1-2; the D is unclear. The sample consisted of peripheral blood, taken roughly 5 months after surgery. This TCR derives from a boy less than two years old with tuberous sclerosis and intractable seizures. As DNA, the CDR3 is TGCAGCGTGCGCATTGGGGAAAACTATGGCTACACCTTC. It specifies CSVRIGENYGYTF.